This T cell receptor (beta chain) was sequenced during a study of T-cell memory formation after mild COVID-19. Notes on the study in general: In pre-infection memory, a portion of responding clones appeared, which suggested that cross-reactive memory joined.

A 5'RACE reaction primed in the constant segment made cDNA libraries of TCR alpha and TCR beta, and these carried sample barcodes and UMIs. TCRdb recomputed calls from the 5' RACE reads with MiXCR, one row per CDR3 protein. This sample has about 170,000 distinct CDR3 sequences; 10% to 15% occur once, and the top ten carry 3.3%. With regard to this clonotype: As yet, its antigen is unknown.

This CDR3 region has 13 residues. V was cut by 2 bases and J by 7 bases, with 12 bases left in between. Germline V gene data show CDR1 as SGHTA and CDR2 as FQGNSA. The sequencing input was PBMCs or a T cell subset sorted from them (not recorded which). The TCR originated in a man between 18 and 35 years old who had mild COVID-19 (a few samples of this study predate the infection). Cell type and time point are not known. J is TRBJ2-7 and V is TRBV7-2; D unclear. CDR3 nucleotide sequence: TGTGCCAGCAGCTTAAAAGTGGGTCGGGAGCAGTACTTC. It translates to CASSLKVGREQYF.